This is a list of T cell receptor beta chains from one sample in a study of T cells in localized non-small cell lung cancer. The assay was immunoSEQ multiplex PCR, and TCRdb's table has in-frame clones only and misses some. The table includes about 31,000 clones, 94% detected once. Material: peripheral blood, obtained before any cancer treatment. The source of these receptors is a woman aged 35-75 years with stage I lung adenocarcinoma. Both conserved end residues are part of each CDR3. Fields, in order: D gene, V gene, clone size, J gene, CDR3 protein, CDR3 DNA. D genes are given only for firm matches. The size field is filled for only some rows; it gives once, few, many or a size class.

D gene: .; V gene: TRBV6-5; clone size: .; J gene: TRBJ1-5; CDR3 protein: CASSSTGTEQPQHF; CDR3 DNA: TGTGCCAGCAGTTCGACAGGCACGGAACAGCCCCAGCATTTT
D gene: .; V gene: TRBV7-2; clone size: .; J gene: TRBJ1-2; CDR3 protein: CASSLSEGVGGYTF; CDR3 DNA: TGTGCCAGCAGCCTATCGGAGGGGGTAGGTGGCTACACCTTC
D gene: .; V gene: TRBV19; clone size: .; J gene: TRBJ1-5; CDR3 protein: CASSTTPNQPQHF; CDR3 DNA: TGTGCCAGTAGTACAACACCGAATCAGCCCCAGCATTTT
D gene: TRBD2; V gene: TRBV18; clone size: .; J gene: TRBJ2-1; CDR3 protein: CASSPNVAGNVYNEQFF; CDR3 DNA: TGTGCCAGCTCACCAAACGTAGCGGGGAACGTCTACAATGAGCAGTTCTTC
D gene: .; V gene: TRBV28; clone size: few; J gene: TRBJ1-1; CDR3 protein: CASSRPGLYTEAFF; CDR3 DNA: TGTGCCAGCAGTCGACCAGGGTTGTACACTGAAGCTTTCTTT
D gene: .; V gene: TRBV5-6; clone size: .; J gene: TRBJ2-1; CDR3 protein: CASSLRGLYYNEQFF; CDR3 DNA: TGTGCCAGCAGCCTCCGGGGCCTATATTACAATGAGCAGTTCTTC
D gene: .; V gene: TRBV4-3; clone size: .; J gene: TRBJ1-3; CDR3 protein: CASSQERGRGTIYF; CDR3 DNA: TGCGCCAGCAGCCAAGAAAGGGGTAGGGGAACCATATATTTT
D gene: .; V gene: TRBV2; clone size: .; J gene: TRBJ2-7; CDR3 protein: CASKGGDSYEQYF; CDR3 DNA: TGTGCCAGCAAGGGGGGGGACAGCTACGAGCAGTACTTC
D gene: .; V gene: TRBV18; clone size: .; J gene: TRBJ2-1; CDR3 protein: CASSPQAGRGSYNEQFF; CDR3 DNA: TGTGCCAGCTCACCTCAAGCGGGCAGGGGTTCCTACAATGAGCAGTTCTTC
D gene: .; V gene: TRBV7-8; clone size: .; J gene: TRBJ2-7; CDR3 protein: CASSPDRLSSYEQYF; CDR3 DNA: TGTGCCAGCAGCCCTGACAGGTTGAGCTCCTACGAGCAGTACTTC
D gene: .; V gene: TRBV7-2; clone size: .; J gene: TRBJ2-3; CDR3 protein: CASSLGIESGGRQYF; CDR3 DNA: TGTGCCAGCAGCTTAGGAATTGAATCGGGGGGCAGGCAGTATTTT
D gene: .; V gene: TRBV19; clone size: .; J gene: TRBJ1-2; CDR3 protein: CASSIGPLQGRLYGYTF; CDR3 DNA: TGTGCCAGTAGTATCGGGCCCTTACAGGGTCGGCTCTATGGCTACACCTTC
D gene: TRBD1; V gene: TRBV11-1; clone size: few; J gene: TRBJ2-7; CDR3 protein: CASSPRDRGLYEQYF; CDR3 DNA: TGTGCCAGCAGCCCCAGGGACAGGGGCCTCTACGAGCAGTACTTC
D gene: TRBD1; V gene: TRBV18; clone size: .; J gene: TRBJ2-7; CDR3 protein: CASSPSGTGKNEQYF; CDR3 DNA: TGTGCCAGCTCCCCCAGCGGGACAGGGAAAAACGAGCAGTACTTC
D gene: .; V gene: TRBV18; clone size: .; J gene: TRBJ2-3; CDR3 protein: CASSPLGRDTQYF; CDR3 DNA: TGTGCCAGCTCACCACTAGGACGAGATACGCAGTATTTT
D gene: .; V gene: TRBV19; clone size: .; J gene: TRBJ1-2; CDR3 protein: CASRKLEGNYGYTF; CDR3 DNA: TGTGCCAGTAGAAAATTGGAGGGTAACTATGGCTACACCTTC
D gene: .; V gene: TRBV7-2; clone size: .; J gene: TRBJ2-3; CDR3 protein: CASSLAGSFTDTQYF; CDR3 DNA: TGTGCCAGCAGCTTAGCAGGGAGCTTTACAGATACGCAGTATTTT
D gene: .; V gene: TRBV15; clone size: .; J gene: TRBJ2-3; CDR3 protein: CATSRDPGTSTQYF; CDR3 DNA: TGTGCCACCAGCAGAGACCCAGGAACAAGTACGCAGTATTTT
D gene: .; V gene: TRBV7-9; clone size: .; J gene: TRBJ2-3; CDR3 protein: CASSLALSTDTQYF; CDR3 DNA: TGTGCCAGCAGCTTAGCGCTCAGCACAGATACGCAGTATTTT
D gene: TRBD1; V gene: TRBV7-9; clone size: .; J gene: TRBJ1-2; CDR3 protein: CASSWGQGNYGYTF; CDR3 DNA: TGTGCCAGCAGCTGGGGACAGGGGAACTATGGCTACACCTTC
D gene: .; V gene: TRBV4-3; clone size: .; J gene: TRBJ1-2; CDR3 protein: CASSPRFRGPGYTF; CDR3 DNA: TGCGCCAGCAGCCCCCGATTTCGAGGGCCAGGCTACACCTTC
D gene: .; V gene: TRBV5-4; clone size: .; J gene: TRBJ1-3; CDR3 protein: CASSLAGGSGNTIYF; CDR3 DNA: TGTGCCAGCAGCTTGGCGGGGGGCTCTGGAAACACCATATATTTT
D gene: TRBD2; V gene: TRBV6-4; clone size: .; J gene: TRBJ2-1; CDR3 protein: CASSGRAGGSHNEQFF; CDR3 DNA: TGTGCCAGCAGCGGGAGGGCGGGAGGAAGCCACAATGAGCAGTTCTTC
D gene: .; V gene: TRBV11-2; clone size: .; J gene: TRBJ2-5; CDR3 protein: CASSLGSGALETQYF; CDR3 DNA: TGTGCCAGCAGCTTAGGGTCAGGGGCGTTGGAGACCCAGTACTTC
D gene: TRBD2; V gene: TRBV5-1; clone size: .; J gene: TRBJ2-7; CDR3 protein: CASSGGTSGSYEQYF; CDR3 DNA: TGCGCCAGCAGTGGCGGGACTAGCGGCTCCTACGAGCAGTACTTC
D gene: TRBD1; V gene: TRBV5-4; clone size: once; J gene: TRBJ1-4; CDR3 protein: CASSRDREATNEKLFF; CDR3 DNA: TGTGCCAGCAGCAGAGACAGGGAGGCAACTAATGAAAAACTGTTTTTT
D gene: .; V gene: TRBV28; clone size: .; J gene: TRBJ2-7; CDR3 protein: CASSSSDLSSYEQYF; CDR3 DNA: TGTGCCAGCAGTTCAAGCGATTTGAGCTCCTACGAGCAGTACTTC
D gene: TRBD1; V gene: TRBV2; clone size: .; J gene: TRBJ1-4; CDR3 protein: CASSDMADREKLFF; CDR3 DNA: TGTGCCAGCAGTGATATGGCGGACAGGGAAAAACTGTTTTTT
D gene: .; V gene: TRBV25-1; clone size: .; J gene: TRBJ2-7; CDR3 protein: CASSGLSSREQYF; CDR3 DNA: TGTGCCAGCAGTGGGCTTAGCTCCCGCGAGCAGTACTTC
D gene: .; V gene: TRBV6-5; clone size: .; J gene: TRBJ1-1; CDR3 protein: CASSEVLGVNTEAFF; CDR3 DNA: TGTGCCAGCAGCGAGGTATTAGGAGTGAACACTGAAGCTTTCTTT
D gene: TRBD1; V gene: TRBV5-1; clone size: .; J gene: TRBJ2-1; CDR3 protein: CASSRGTGDSNEQFF; CDR3 DNA: TGCGCCAGCAGCCGCGGGACAGGGGACTCCAATGAGCAGTTCTTC
D gene: .; V gene: TRBV4-3; clone size: .; J gene: TRBJ1-1; CDR3 protein: CASSRQIMNTEAFF; CDR3 DNA: TGCGCCAGCAGCCGACAGATAATGAACACTGAAGCTTTCTTT
D gene: TRBD1; V gene: TRBV7-3; clone size: .; J gene: TRBJ2-2; CDR3 protein: CASSLTRDRAGTGELFF; CDR3 DNA: TGTGCCAGCAGCTTAACTCGTGACAGGGCGGGCACCGGGGAGCTGTTTTTT
D gene: .; V gene: TRBV7-2; clone size: .; J gene: TRBJ2-7; CDR3 protein: CASSLDLGDSYEQYF; CDR3 DNA: TGTGCCAGCAGCTTGGATCTCGGAGATTCCTACGAGCAGTACTTC
D gene: .; V gene: TRBV2; clone size: .; J gene: TRBJ2-3; CDR3 protein: CASSEDYNLSTDTQYF; CDR3 DNA: TGTGCCAGCAGTGAAGATTATAACCTTAGCACAGATACGCAGTATTTT
D gene: .; V gene: TRBV5-8; clone size: .; J gene: TRBJ1-2; CDR3 protein: CASSFIGGTYGYTF; CDR3 DNA: TGTGCCAGCAGCTTTATTGGGGGCACGTATGGCTACACCTTC
D gene: TRBD2; V gene: TRBV19; clone size: .; J gene: TRBJ2-1; CDR3 protein: CASSRAGGEFGEQFF; CDR3 DNA: TGTGCCAGTAGTAGAGCGGGAGGAGAGTTTGGTGAGCAGTTCTTC
D gene: .; V gene: TRBV2; clone size: .; J gene: TRBJ2-4; CDR3 protein: CASSVDIQYF; CDR3 DNA: TGTGCCAGCAGTGTCGACATTCAGTACTTC
D gene: .; V gene: TRBV11-3; clone size: once; J gene: TRBJ2-7; CDR3 protein: CASSFPGPSSYEQYF; CDR3 DNA: TGTGCCAGCAGCTTCCCAGGGCCAAGCTCCTACGAGCAGTACTTC
D gene: TRBD2; V gene: TRBV7-2; clone size: .; J gene: TRBJ2-5; CDR3 protein: CASSLFGGRGAETQYF; CDR3 DNA: TGTGCCAGCAGCTTATTTGGCGGGAGGGGGGCAGAGACCCAGTACTTC
D gene: .; V gene: TRBV9; clone size: .; J gene: TRBJ1-2; CDR3 protein: CASSPRARANYGYTF; CDR3 DNA: TGTGCCAGCAGCCCCCGGGCCAGAGCTAACTATGGCTACACCTTC
D gene: .; V gene: TRBV5-6; clone size: .; J gene: TRBJ1-5; CDR3 protein: CASSFSVDGNQPQHF; CDR3 DNA: TGTGCCAGCAGCTTTTCCGTGGATGGCAATCAGCCCCAGCATTTT
D gene: .; V gene: TRBV6-5; clone size: .; J gene: TRBJ1-4; CDR3 protein: CASSLQGLDEKLFF; CDR3 DNA: TGTGCCAGCAGTCTACAGGGACTTGATGAAAAACTGTTTTTT
D gene: .; V gene: TRBV9; clone size: .; J gene: TRBJ1-5; CDR3 protein: CASSVGTESNQPQHF; CDR3 DNA: TGTGCCAGCAGCGTAGGGACGGAAAGCAATCAGCCCCAGCATTTT
D gene: .; V gene: TRBV7-2; clone size: .; J gene: TRBJ2-7; CDR3 protein: CASSLNFWSYEQYF; CDR3 DNA: TGTGCCAGCAGCTTAAATTTTTGGTCCTACGAGCAGTACTTC
D gene: .; V gene: TRBV7-8; clone size: .; J gene: TRBJ1-1; CDR3 protein: CASSSRPRDTEAFF; CDR3 DNA: TGTGCCAGCAGCTCGCGACCGAGGGACACTGAAGCTTTCTTT
D gene: TRBD2; V gene: TRBV5-1; clone size: .; J gene: TRBJ2-5; CDR3 protein: CASSPWGGGLDQETQYF; CDR3 DNA: TGCGCCAGCAGCCCTTGGGGGGGAGGGTTGGACCAAGAGACCCAGTACTTC
D gene: .; V gene: TRBV19; clone size: .; J gene: TRBJ1-4; CDR3 protein: CASSITRSAATKLFF; CDR3 DNA: TGTGCCAGTAGTATAACCCGATCAGCGGCGACAAAACTGTTTTTT
D gene: TRBD1; V gene: TRBV5-5; clone size: .; J gene: TRBJ2-7; CDR3 protein: CASREVSSTGAPDEQYF; CDR3 DNA: TGTGCCAGCAGGGAGGTTTCTAGCACAGGGGCCCCGGACGAGCAGTACTTC
D gene: .; V gene: TRBV7-2; clone size: .; J gene: TRBJ1-5; CDR3 protein: CASSFDGNSNQPQHF; CDR3 DNA: TGTGCCAGCAGCTTCGACGGTAATAGCAATCAGCCCCAGCATTTT
D gene: .; V gene: TRBV5-1; clone size: .; J gene: TRBJ2-1; CDR3 protein: CASSLVTTAYNEQFF; CDR3 DNA: TGCGCCAGCAGCTTGGTAACGACGGCATACAATGAGCAGTTCTTC
D gene: .; V gene: TRBV4-3; clone size: .; J gene: TRBJ1-1; CDR3 protein: CASSQGPRETNTEAFF; CDR3 DNA: TGCGCCAGCAGCCAAGGCCCCCGGGAAACAAACACTGAAGCTTTCTTT
D gene: .; V gene: TRBV9; clone size: once; J gene: TRBJ2-2; CDR3 protein: CASRGYNTGELFF; CDR3 DNA: TGTGCCAGCAGGGGCTACAACACCGGGGAGCTGTTTTTT
D gene: .; V gene: TRBV27; clone size: .; J gene: TRBJ2-7; CDR3 protein: CASNRLGPYEQYF; CDR3 DNA: TGTGCCAGCAACCGACTGGGCCCCTACGAGCAGTACTTC
D gene: .; V gene: TRBV2; clone size: .; J gene: TRBJ1-5; CDR3 protein: CASSDWGNQPQHF; CDR3 DNA: TGTGCCAGCAGTGACTGGGGCAATCAGCCCCAGCATTTT
D gene: .; V gene: TRBV27; clone size: .; J gene: TRBJ2-1; CDR3 protein: CASSLWTTRNVEQFF; CDR3 DNA: TGTGCCAGCAGTTTATGGACTACTCGGAATGTTGAGCAGTTCTTC
D gene: .; V gene: TRBV5-1; clone size: .; J gene: TRBJ2-3; CDR3 protein: CASSLERYTDTQYF; CDR3 DNA: TGCGCCAGCAGCTTGGAGAGATACACAGATACGCAGTATTTT
D gene: .; V gene: TRBV10-2; clone size: once; J gene: TRBJ2-5; CDR3 protein: CASSESKSFETQYF; CDR3 DNA: TGCGCCAGCAGTGAGTCGAAGAGTTTCGAGACCCAGTACTTC
D gene: .; V gene: TRBV27; clone size: .; J gene: TRBJ2-7; CDR3 protein: CASSLTTPGEQYF; CDR3 DNA: TGTGCCAGCAGTTTAACGACACCCGGGGAGCAGTACTTC
D gene: .; V gene: TRBV10-3; clone size: .; J gene: TRBJ2-2; CDR3 protein: CAIKGLQNTGELFF; CDR3 DNA: TGTGCCATCAAGGGACTGCAGAACACCGGGGAGCTGTTTTTT